Listed below are T cell receptor beta chains from one sample, sequenced in a study of blood T cell repertoires in COVID-19. Libraries were prepared by immunoSEQ multiplex PCR; TCRdb keeps only in-frame clonotypes and omits some of them. The sample records a few hundred thousand clones, 70% to 85% being singletons. The sample consisted of peripheral blood. The origin of the receptors is an elderly man with acute or convalescent COVID-19. CDR3s include the opening cysteine and the closing phenylalanine or tryptophan. The order of the fields is J gene, clone size, D gene, CDR3 length, V gene, CDR3 DNA, CDR3 protein. D genes are given only for firm matches. Clone size is shown for a subset of rows, as once, few, many or a class of expanded clone.

TRBJ1-4 NA TRBD1 12 TRBV3-1/TRBV3-2 TGTGCCAGCAGCCAAGTGGGACAGGATCTTTTTTTT CASSQVGQDLFF
TRBJ2-7 NA NA 17 TRBV11-2 TGTGCCAGCAGCTTAGATCCGGAGACAGGGAGGTCTCGGGAGCAGTACTTC CASSLDPETGRSREQYF
TRBJ2-1 NA NA 15 TRBV5-1 TGCGCCAGCAGCTCTTACCGAGACAGCTACAATGAGCAGTTCTTC CASSSYRDSYNEQFF
TRBJ2-1 NA NA 12 TRBV5-4 TGTGCCAGCAGCTTGGACAGGGCCAAGACGTTCTTC CASSLDRAKTFF
TRBJ1-1 NA NA 13 TRBV6-5 TGTGCCAGCACTCGGGGGGGGGCCACTGAAGCTTTCTTT CASTRGGATEAFF
TRBJ2-3 NA NA 13 TRBV6-5 TGTGCCAGCAGGCCCGTGAGTTTAGATACGCAGTATTTT CASRPVSLDTQYF
TRBJ1-1 NA NA 11 TRBV30 TGTGCCTGGAGCTGGGAGGGTGAAGCTTTCTTT CAWSWEGEAFF
TRBJ1-1 NA NA 13 TRBV5-1 TGCGCCAGCAATCGGACAGATGTCACTGAAGCTTTCTTT CASNRTDVTEAFF
TRBJ2-2 few NA 15 TRBV5-1 TGCGCCAGCAGCTTGTGGCGGAGGCAGACCGGGGAGCTGTTTTTT CASSLWRRQTGELFF
TRBJ2-7 NA NA 12 TRBV5-6 TGTGCCAGCAGCTTTTGGGGGCTCGAGCAGTACTTC CASSFWGLEQYF
TRBJ1-2 NA TRBD1 13 TRBV9 TGTGCCAGCAGCCCGCAGGGGGCGGATGGCTACACCTTC CASSPQGADGYTF
TRBJ1-3 NA TRBD1 15 TRBV5-1 TGCGCCAGCAGCCCGGGGACAGTGGGAGGAAACACCATATATTTT CASSPGTVGGNTIYF
TRBJ1-2 once NA 11 TRBV7-6 TGTGCCAGCAGCGCTTACCAGGGCTACACCTTC CASSAYQGYTF
TRBJ2-3 NA NA 17 TRBV5-1 TGCGCCAGCAGCTGGACCTCGAGGAGGGTGGGGACAGATACGCAGTATTTT CASSWTSRRVGTDTQYF
TRBJ2-3 NA NA 13 TRBV7-9 TGTGCCAGCAGCTTAAGGCGGGGAGATACGCAGTATTTT CASSLRRGDTQYF
TRBJ1-5 NA NA 18 TRBV7-2 TGTGCCAGCAGCTCCTCACTCGGGGGTATCTGGAGCAATCAGCCCCAGCATTTT CASSSSLGGIWSNQPQHF
TRBJ2-1 NA NA 15 TRBV19 TGTGCCAGCACCCGTACCGGGACTTTGGTCAATGAGCAGTTCTTC CASTRTGTLVNEQFF
TRBJ1-2 NA TRBD1 14 TRBV9 TGTGCCAGCAGCACCAGCAGGGGGCTCCGTGGCTACACCTTC CASSTSRGLRGYTF
TRBJ2-2 NA NA 11 TRBV24-1 TGTGCCACCAGTGTGAGCCGGGAGCTGTTTTTT CATSVSRELFF
TRBJ1-2 NA NA 13 TRBV19 TGTGCCAGCTCGCGGACAGAGAACTATGGCTACACCTTC CASSRTENYGYTF
TRBJ2-3 NA NA 16 TRBV5-5 TGTGCCAGCAGCCCCCCGACAGGCCTTGGCACAGATACGCAGTATTTT CASSPPTGLGTDTQYF
TRBJ1-5 NA TRBD1 18 TRBV19 TGTGCCAGTAGTTGGGGCCAGGTCCAGGGGGCGAGCAATCAGCCCCAGCATTTT CASSWGQVQGASNQPQHF
TRBJ1-4 NA NA 14 TRBV30 TGTGCCTGGAGAATTCCCAGAGGGGGAGAAAAACTGTTTTTT CAWRIPRGGEKLFF
TRBJ1-5 once NA 15 TRBV2 TGTGCCAGCAGTGAAAGACAGTCTACCAATCAGCCCCAGCATTTT CASSERQSTNQPQHF
TRBJ2-7 NA TRBD2 19 TRBV28 TGTGCCAGCAGTTTGAAGCGGGGGGTGCGAACGTTGAGCTCCTACGAGCAGTACTTC CASSLKRGVRTLSSYEQYF
TRBJ2-5 NA TRBD1 15 TRBV7-7 TGTGCCAGCAGCTTAAGTTGGACAGGGGAGGAGACCCAGTACTTC CASSLSWTGEETQYF
TRBJ2-1 NA NA 16 TRBV9 TGTGCCAGCAGCGTATCGGAGGGTACTTTGATCCATGAGCAGTTCTTC CASSVSEGTLIHEQFF
TRBJ1-5 NA NA 15 TRBV18 TGTGCCAGCTCACCACCGGAGTTAGTCAATCAGCCCCAGCATTTT CASSPPELVNQPQHF
TRBJ1-2 NA NA 15 TRBV6-5 TGTGCCAGCAGTTACGGGGAGCAGCCTAACTATGGCTACACCTTC CASSYGEQPNYGYTF
TRBJ2-7 few TRBD2 13 TRBV19 TGTGCCAGTAGTGCGGGACTAGCGAGGGAGCAGTACTTC CASSAGLAREQYF
TRBJ1-5 NA NA 16 TRBV27 TGTGCCAGCAGTTCCTCTAACCCGGGCAGGGATCAGCCCCAGCATTTT CASSSSNPGRDQPQHF
TRBJ2-1 once NA 16 TRBV6-1 TGTGCCAGCAGTGAATGGGCGTCCGGGGCCTACAATGAGCAGTTCTTC CASSEWASGAYNEQFF
TRBJ2-7 once TRBD2 16 TRBV11-2 TGTGCCAGCAGCTTACTCGGGGTAGCGGGGTTGTACGAGCAGTACTTC CASSLLGVAGLYEQYF
TRBJ1-4 NA NA 15 TRBV30 TGTGCCTGGAGTATATACGGTGCAACTAATGAAAAACTGTTTTTT CAWSIYGATNEKLFF
TRBJ2-1 NA TRBD2 12 TRBV11-2 TGTGCCAGCAGCTTAATCCGGGAGGGGCAGTTCTTC CASSLIREGQFF
TRBJ1-1 NA NA 14 TRBV7-2 TGTGCCAGCAGCTTAGACCGGTTGAACACTGAAGCTTTCTTT CASSLDRLNTEAFF
TRBJ2-3 NA TRBD1 14 TRBV30 TGTGCCTTGGGACAGGGGCCAATTACAGATACGCAGTATTTT CALGQGPITDTQYF
TRBJ1-6 NA TRBD1 16 TRBV19 TGTGCCAGTAGTACTTCTAACAGGGGCTGGAATTCACCCCTCCACTTT CASSTSNRGWNSPLHF
TRBJ1-1 NA NA 15 TRBV28 TGTGCCAGCAGTTTATTGCCAGGGTTGAACACTGAAGCTTTCTTT CASSLLPGLNTEAFF
TRBJ1-5 NA TRBD1 15 TRBV6-5 TGTGCCAGCAAAGGGGACAGGGGGCAGAATCAGCCCCAGCATTTT CASKGDRGQNQPQHF
TRBJ2-2 NA TRBD2 16 TRBV9 TGTGCCAGCAGCCGTTTGACTAGCGCGGACACCGGGGAGCTGTTTTTT CASSRLTSADTGELFF
TRBJ1-3 NA NA 15 TRBV19 TGTGCCAGTAGTCTCGACAGACACTCTGGAAACACCATATATTTT CASSLDRHSGNTIYF
TRBJ2-1 NA TRBD2 15 TRBV27 TGTGCCAGCAGTTCGATCGGACTAGCACTCAATGAGCAGTTCTTC CASSSIGLALNEQFF
TRBJ2-1 NA NA 15 TRBV2 TGTGCCAGCAGTGAGAGGGGACTTAACTACAATGAGCAGTTCTTC CASSERGLNYNEQFF
TRBJ1-1 few NA 16 TRBV7-9 TGTGCCAGCAGCCCCTCTCGGGGAAACTTGAACACTGAAGCTTTCTTT CASSPSRGNLNTEAFF